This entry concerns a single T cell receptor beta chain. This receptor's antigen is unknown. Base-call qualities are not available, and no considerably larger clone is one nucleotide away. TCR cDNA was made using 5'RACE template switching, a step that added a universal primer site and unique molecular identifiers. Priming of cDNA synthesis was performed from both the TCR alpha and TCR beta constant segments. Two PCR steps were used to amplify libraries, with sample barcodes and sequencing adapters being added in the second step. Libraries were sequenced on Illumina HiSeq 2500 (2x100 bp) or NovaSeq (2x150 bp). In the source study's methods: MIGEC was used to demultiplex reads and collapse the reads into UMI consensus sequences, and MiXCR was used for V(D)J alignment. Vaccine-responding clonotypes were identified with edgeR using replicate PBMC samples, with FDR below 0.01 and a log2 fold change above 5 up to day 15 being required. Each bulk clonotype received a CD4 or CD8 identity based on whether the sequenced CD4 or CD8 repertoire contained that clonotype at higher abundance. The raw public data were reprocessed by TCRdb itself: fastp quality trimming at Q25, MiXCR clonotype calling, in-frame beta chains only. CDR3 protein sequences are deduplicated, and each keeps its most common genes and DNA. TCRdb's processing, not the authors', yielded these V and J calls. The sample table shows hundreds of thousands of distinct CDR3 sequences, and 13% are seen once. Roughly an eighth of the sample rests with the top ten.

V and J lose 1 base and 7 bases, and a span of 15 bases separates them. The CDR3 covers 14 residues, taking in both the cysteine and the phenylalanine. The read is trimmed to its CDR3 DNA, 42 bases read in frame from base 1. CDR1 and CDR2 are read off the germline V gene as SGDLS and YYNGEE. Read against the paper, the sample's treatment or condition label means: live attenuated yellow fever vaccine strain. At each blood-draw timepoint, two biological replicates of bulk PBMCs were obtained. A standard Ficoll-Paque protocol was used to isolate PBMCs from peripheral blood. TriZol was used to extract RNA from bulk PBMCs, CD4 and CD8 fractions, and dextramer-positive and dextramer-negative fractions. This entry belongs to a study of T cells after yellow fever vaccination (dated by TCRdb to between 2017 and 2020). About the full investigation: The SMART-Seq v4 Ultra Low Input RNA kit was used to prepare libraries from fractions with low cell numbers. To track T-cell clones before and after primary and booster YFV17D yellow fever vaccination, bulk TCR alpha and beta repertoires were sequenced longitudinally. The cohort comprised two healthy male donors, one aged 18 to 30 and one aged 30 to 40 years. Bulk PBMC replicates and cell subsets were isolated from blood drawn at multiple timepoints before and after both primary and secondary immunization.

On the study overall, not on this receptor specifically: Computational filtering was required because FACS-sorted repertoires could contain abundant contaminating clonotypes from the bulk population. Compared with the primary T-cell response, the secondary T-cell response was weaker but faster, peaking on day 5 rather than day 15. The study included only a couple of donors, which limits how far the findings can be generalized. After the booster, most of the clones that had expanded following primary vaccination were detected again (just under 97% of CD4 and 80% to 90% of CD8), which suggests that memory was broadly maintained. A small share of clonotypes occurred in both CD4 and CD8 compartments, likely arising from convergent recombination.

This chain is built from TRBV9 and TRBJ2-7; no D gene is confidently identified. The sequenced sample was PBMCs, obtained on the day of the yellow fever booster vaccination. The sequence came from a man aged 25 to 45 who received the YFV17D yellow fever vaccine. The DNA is TGTGCCAGCAGCGTATCTTCAGCAGCAAGGGAGCAGTACTTC. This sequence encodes CASSVSSAAREQYF.